Listed below are T cell receptor beta chains from one sample, sequenced in a study of blood T cell repertoires in COVID-19. Sequenced by immunoSEQ multiplex PCR; TCRdb stores in-frame clones only, minus some. The sample records around 9,800 clones, 87% being singletons. Sequencing was performed on peripheral blood. All receptors come from a man aged 25 to 45 with active or convalescent COVID-19. The CDR3 runs from the conserved cysteine through the conserved F or W. D genes are given only for firm matches. The listing skips clone size in some rows; elsewhere it reads once, few, many or a size class.

D: TRBD1
size: -
J: TRBJ1-5
V: TRBV6-1
CDR3: CASSEGLQGALGQPQHF
DNA: TGTGCCAGCAGTGAAGGGTTACAGGGGGCGTTAGGTCAGCCCCAGCATTTT

D: -
size: -
J: TRBJ2-7
V: TRBV5-1
CDR3: CASSLASRQDYEQYF
DNA: TGCGCCAGCAGCTTGGCCTCGAGACAAGACTACGAGCAGTACTTC

D: TRBD1
size: few
J: TRBJ1-6
V: TRBV6-6
CDR3: CASSPGTGTNYNSPLHF
DNA: TGTGCCAGCAGTCCCGGGACAGGGACTAACTATAATTCACCCCTCCACTTT

D: TRBD1
size: -
J: TRBJ1-4
V: TRBV30
CDR3: CAWSDPRDRWLTNEKLFF
DNA: TGTGCCTGGAGTGACCCCAGGGACAGGTGGTTGACTAATGAAAAACTGTTTTTT

D: -
size: -
J: TRBJ1-2
V: TRBV7-8
CDR3: CASSRAGEGRGYTF
DNA: TGTGCCAGCAGCCGAGCAGGAGAGGGTCGGGGCTACACCTTC

D: -
size: few
J: TRBJ1-4
V: TRBV4-1
CDR3: CASSQVGRAGEKLFF
DNA: TGCGCCAGCAGCCAAGTGGGCAGGGCCGGTGAAAAACTGTTTTTT

D: TRBD1
size: -
J: TRBJ2-5
V: TRBV5-1
CDR3: CASSTGQGTQETQYF
DNA: TGCGCCAGCAGCACTGGACAGGGAACTCAAGAGACCCAGTACTTC

D: TRBD1
size: -
J: TRBJ2-7
V: TRBV7-9
CDR3: CASSRQGSEQYF
DNA: TGTGCCAGCAGCCGACAGGGGAGCGAGCAGTACTTC

D: -
size: -
J: TRBJ1-1
V: TRBV5-6
CDR3: CASSIRTGYRTKEAEAFF
DNA: TGTGCCAGCAGCATCAGGACGGGATATCGTACTAAAGAAGCTGAAGCTTTCTTT

D: -
size: -
J: TRBJ1-4
V: TRBV12-3/TRBV12-4
CDR3: CASSLGIKEKLFF
DNA: TGTGCCAGCAGTTTAGGTATTAAAGAAAAACTGTTTTTT

D: TRBD1
size: -
J: TRBJ1-2
V: TRBV5-1
CDR3: CASSAGTGYGYTF
DNA: TGCGCCAGCAGCGCCGGGACAGGATATGGCTACACCTTC

D: -
size: -
J: TRBJ2-5
V: TRBV14
CDR3: CASSRVDSETQYF
DNA: TGTGCCAGCAGCCGAGTAGATTCAGAGACCCAGTACTTC

D: -
size: once
J: TRBJ1-1
V: TRBV6-1
CDR3: CASSEVFQAYTEAFF
DNA: TGTGCCAGCAGTGAAGTCTTCCAGGCGTACACTGAAGCTTTCTTT

D: -
size: -
J: TRBJ2-5
V: TRBV7-6
CDR3: CASSLPLDSKGETQYF
DNA: TGTGCCAGCAGCTTACCCCTGGACTCTAAAGGGGAGACCCAGTACTTC

D: TRBD1
size: -
J: TRBJ1-3
V: TRBV19
CDR3: CASNRRQGSGNTIYF
DNA: TGTGCCAGCAATCGCCGACAGGGGTCCGGAAACACCATATATTTT

D: -
size: -
J: TRBJ2-7
V: TRBV2
CDR3: CASSDRYQGSEQYF
DNA: TGTGCCAGCAGTGATCGATACCAGGGGAGCGAGCAGTACTTC

D: TRBD1
size: -
J: TRBJ2-3
V: TRBV6-6
CDR3: CASRDRGGTDTQYF
DNA: TGTGCCAGCAGGGACAGGGGCGGCACAGATACGCAGTATTTT

D: TRBD2
size: -
J: TRBJ2-3
V: TRBV6-4
CDR3: CASSDSSGGADTQYF
DNA: TGTGCCAGCAGTGACTCTAGCGGGGGGGCAGATACGCAGTATTTT

D: -
size: -
J: TRBJ1-1
V: TRBV6-5
CDR3: CASSLGEAFF
DNA: TGTGCCAGCAGTCTGGGCGAAGCTTTCTTT

D: -
size: -
J: TRBJ1-3
V: TRBV7-9
CDR3: CASSSGSGISGNTIYF
DNA: TGTGCCAGCAGCTCCGGGAGTGGTATCTCTGGAAACACCATATATTTT

D: TRBD2
size: once
J: TRBJ2-2
V: TRBV25-1
CDR3: CASSRGANTGELFF
DNA: TGTGCCAGCAGCCGGGGGGCGAACACCGGGGAGCTGTTTTTT

D: TRBD2
size: -
J: TRBJ2-7
V: TRBV4-1
CDR3: CASSPGAGTSGVSSYEQYF
DNA: TGCGCCAGCAGCCCAGGCGCCGGGACTAGTGGAGTCAGCTCCTACGAGCAGTACTTC

D: -
size: -
J: TRBJ2-6
V: TRBV7-6
CDR3: CASTIDSGPHGANVLTF
DNA: TGTGCCAGCACCATCGATAGTGGGCCTCACGGGGCCAACGTCCTGACTTTC

D: TRBD2
size: -
J: TRBJ2-3
V: TRBV29-1
CDR3: CSVKLLAGGTDTQYF
DNA: TGCAGCGTAAAACTACTAGCGGGGGGGACAGATACGCAGTATTTT

D: -
size: -
J: TRBJ2-2
V: TRBV4-2
CDR3: CASSPGYGELFF
DNA: TGTGCCAGCAGCCCCGGGTACGGGGAGCTGTTTTTT

D: -
size: -
J: TRBJ1-4
V: TRBV18
CDR3: CASASKSNEKLFF
DNA: TGTGCCAGCGCAAGCAAAAGTAATGAAAAACTGTTTTTT

D: -
size: once
J: TRBJ1-2
V: TRBV2
CDR3: CASTGGGGRGYTF
DNA: TGTGCCAGCACTGGAGGAGGAGGGCGCGGCTACACCTTC

D: TRBD2
size: -
J: TRBJ2-3
V: TRBV5-1
CDR3: CASSTRGGVTDTQYF
DNA: TGCGCCAGCAGCACCCGGGGGGGCGTCACAGATACGCAGTATTTT

D: -
size: few
J: TRBJ2-5
V: TRBV4-1
CDR3: CASSQDKGNQETQYF
DNA: TGCGCCAGCAGCCAAGATAAGGGGAATCAAGAGACCCAGTACTTC

D: -
size: -
J: TRBJ2-5
V: TRBV18
CDR3: CASSDSQETQYF
DNA: TGTGCCAGCTCGGACAGCCAAGAGACCCAGTACTTC

D: -
size: -
J: TRBJ1-6
V: TRBV7-9
CDR3: CASSFASENSPLHF
DNA: TGTGCCAGCAGCTTCGCCAGCGAAAATTCACCCCTCCACTTT

D: -
size: -
J: TRBJ1-2
V: TRBV5-4
CDR3: CASSRIGDGYTF
DNA: TGTGCCAGCAGCCGGATAGGGGATGGCTACACCTTC

D: -
size: -
J: TRBJ1-2
V: TRBV6-5
CDR3: CASSLDRSGGYTF
DNA: TGTGCCAGCAGCCTTGACAGATCTGGTGGCTACACCTTC

D: -
size: -
J: TRBJ2-1
V: TRBV7-2
CDR3: CASSSIPGTANYNEQFF
DNA: TGTGCCAGCAGCTCGATACCCGGGACTGCCAACTACAATGAGCAGTTCTTC

D: -
size: -
J: TRBJ1-5
V: TRBV10-3
CDR3: CAISESAGGGTDQPQHF
DNA: TGTGCCATCAGTGAGTCAGCGGGGGGTGGAACCGATCAGCCCCAGCATTTT

D: -
size: -
J: TRBJ2-3
V: TRBV4-1
CDR3: CASSQGQSTDTQYF
DNA: TGCGCCAGCAGCCAAGGACAGAGCACAGATACGCAGTATTTT

D: TRBD1
size: -
J: TRBJ2-5
V: TRBV5-4
CDR3: CASSPRPDRGQYF
DNA: TGTGCCAGCAGCCCCCGCCCCGACAGGGGGCAGTACTTC

D: -
size: -
J: TRBJ2-6
V: TRBV2
CDR3: CASSGWRSISGANVLTF
DNA: TGTGCCAGCAGTGGATGGAGAAGCATCTCTGGGGCCAACGTCCTGACTTTC

D: -
size: -
J: TRBJ2-3
V: TRBV19
CDR3: CASSMEGIPSTDTQYF
DNA: TGTGCCAGTAGTATGGAGGGGATTCCTAGCACAGATACGCAGTATTTT

D: -
size: -
J: TRBJ2-1
V: TRBV5-1
CDR3: CASSSNPGANYNEQFF
DNA: TGCGCCAGCAGCTCGAATCCTGGAGCCAACTACAATGAGCAGTTCTTC

D: TRBD1
size: once
J: TRBJ2-2
V: TRBV29-1
CDR3: CSVEGQRNTGELFF
DNA: TGCAGCGTTGAGGGACAGAGGAACACCGGGGAGCTGTTTTTT

D: TRBD1
size: few
J: TRBJ1-1
V: TRBV11-2
CDR3: CASTGQMNTEAFF
DNA: TGTGCCAGCACGGGACAGATGAACACTGAAGCTTTCTTT

D: TRBD1
size: -
J: TRBJ1-1
V: TRBV30
CDR3: CAWRDERTGPNTEAFF
DNA: TGTGCCTGGAGGGACGAAAGGACAGGGCCGAACACTGAAGCTTTCTTT

D: TRBD1
size: -
J: TRBJ1-1
V: TRBV19
CDR3: CASSKTAGGNTEAFF
DNA: TGTGCCAGTAGTAAAACGGCAGGGGGGAACACTGAAGCTTTCTTT

D: -
size: -
J: TRBJ1-5
V: TRBV10-3
CDR3: CAISETNINNQPQHF
DNA: TGTGCCATCAGTGAGACCAACATAAACAATCAGCCCCAGCATTTT